This T cell receptor (beta chain) was identified during a study of blood T cell repertoires in COVID-19 (TCRdb year 2020). As for the study more broadly: Samples covering the acute and convalescent phases of COVID-19 were provided by collaborators in the United States, Italy and Spain. Nearly every sample came with metadata listing a de-identified subject ID, COVID-19 status, age in years and sex. The material from the prospective study consisted of cDNA or gDNA derived from T cells, B-cell-depleted T cells, or PBMCs. Samples were obtained from the ongoing ImmuneRACE study (first 160 participants) and from some 1,300 subjects provided by 6 global collaborators. Subjects who had been exposed to COVID-19, were actively infected with it, or had recovered from it provided the deeply sampled blood TCRbeta repertoires that made up the dataset. Where available, HLA class I and class II types were obtained from metadata supplied by the sample provider rather than from assay-based typing. A freely available public database, intended as a resource for researchers studying the immune response to SARS-CoV-2, is where the repertoires were released.

The CDR3 goes from the cysteine to the phenylalanine over 13 residues. Only the CDR3 part of the read is kept: 39 bases, read in frame from the first base. The junction carries 8 bases between V and J, which are trimmed by 4 bases and 1 base respectively. The germline V gene (reference sequence) sets CDR1 to LNHDA and CDR2 to SQIVND. Study-wide conclusions, independent of this receptor: Clinical and demographic metadata were provided uncurated, with the amount varying by source and participant.

Another Seattle source contributed samples from volunteer blood donors who had recovered from COVID-19. Each collaborating institution followed its own protocols to collect whole blood in K2EDTA tubes. For TCRbeta analysis, collaborator samples were shipped as frozen whole blood, as isolated PBMCs, or as DNA extracted from either sample type. TCRbeta CDR3 regions were amplified from genomic DNA by means of the immunoSEQ Assay, a bias-controlled multiplex PCR. Per the source publication's procedure: The number of nucleated cells in each sample was estimated by amplification of reference gene primers within the assay. To quantify the absolute abundance of each unique TCRbeta CDR3 rearrangement, sequence reads were collapsed and filtered. For each sample, productive Simpson clonality was calculated as the square root of Simpson's diversity index over productive rearrangements. In its TCRdb copy, this immuneACCESS table keeps in-frame sequences only and misses some clones. Where compared with another copy, unresolved V genes explain less than half of these, and the others have no known cause. D and trimming were read from the DNA, whereas the V and J calls and clone size are those reported in that table. Here the sample has under 200,000 clones; about four fifths occur a single time. The ten biggest clones cover approximately 7.7% of the sample.

On this clone itself: Its antigen is still unknown. Base quality data are lacking; no much larger clone is found one base away.

Sequencing input: peripheral blood. This sequence uses TRBV19 and TRBJ2-7; TRBD1 could be the D gene, as 5 bases match. The clonotype was recovered from a man aged 35 to 55 who had recovered from COVID-19. The nucleotides read TGTGCCAGTAGTACTACAGGTTCCTACGAGCAGTACTTC. Its protein is CASSTTGSYEQYF.